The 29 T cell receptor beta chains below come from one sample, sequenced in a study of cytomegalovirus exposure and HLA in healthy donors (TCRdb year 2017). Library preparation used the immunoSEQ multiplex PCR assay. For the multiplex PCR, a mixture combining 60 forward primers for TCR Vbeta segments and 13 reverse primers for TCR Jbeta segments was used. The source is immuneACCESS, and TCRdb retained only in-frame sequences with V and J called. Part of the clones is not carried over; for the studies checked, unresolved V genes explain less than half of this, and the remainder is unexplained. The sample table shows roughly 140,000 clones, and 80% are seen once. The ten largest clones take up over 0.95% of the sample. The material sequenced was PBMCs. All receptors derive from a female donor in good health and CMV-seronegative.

The CDR3, as DNA: TGTGCCAGCAGTTCTTGGGCGAGGGCTGGAATCGCTGAAGCTTTCTTT. Protein: CASSSWARAGIAEAFF. The chain uses TRBV27 and TRBJ1-1; D gene unclear. The germline V gene has CDR1 MNHEY and CDR2 SMNVEV (reference sequence). Trimming pared 4 bases from V and 6 bases from J, leaving 21 bases between. CDR3 length: 16 residues.

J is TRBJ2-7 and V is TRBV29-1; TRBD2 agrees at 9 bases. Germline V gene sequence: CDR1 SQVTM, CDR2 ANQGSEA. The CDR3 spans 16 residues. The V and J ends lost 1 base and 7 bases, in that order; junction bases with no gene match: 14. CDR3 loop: CSVEATAGGLTGEQYF. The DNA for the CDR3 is TGCAGCGTTGAAGCCACCGCGGGGGGGTTAACGGGTGAGCAGTACTTC.

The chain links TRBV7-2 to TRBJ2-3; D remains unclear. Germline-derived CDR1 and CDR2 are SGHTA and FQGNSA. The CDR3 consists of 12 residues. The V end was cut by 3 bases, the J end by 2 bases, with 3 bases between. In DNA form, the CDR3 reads TGTGCCAGCAGCTTCTTCACAGATACGCAGTATTTT. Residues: CASSFFTDTQYF.

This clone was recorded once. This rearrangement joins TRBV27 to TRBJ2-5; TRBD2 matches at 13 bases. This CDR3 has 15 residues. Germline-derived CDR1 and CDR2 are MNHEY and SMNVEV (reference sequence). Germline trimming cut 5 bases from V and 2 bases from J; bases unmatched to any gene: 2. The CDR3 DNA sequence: TGTGCCAGCAGTCCACTAGCGGGGGGGCAAGAGACCCAGTACTTC. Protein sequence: CASSPLAGGQETQYF.

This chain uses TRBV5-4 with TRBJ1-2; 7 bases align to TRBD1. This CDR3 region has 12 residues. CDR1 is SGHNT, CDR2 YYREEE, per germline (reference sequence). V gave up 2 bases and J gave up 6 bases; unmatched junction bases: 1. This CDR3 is CASSFGQDGYTF. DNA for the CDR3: TGTGCCAGCAGCTTTGGACAGGATGGCTACACCTTC.

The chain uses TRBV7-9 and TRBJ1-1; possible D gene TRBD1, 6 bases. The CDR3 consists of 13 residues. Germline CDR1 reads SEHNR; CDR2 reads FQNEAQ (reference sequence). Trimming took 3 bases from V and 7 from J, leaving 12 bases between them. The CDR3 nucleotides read TGTGCCAGCAGCTTTCGGACAGCCTATGAAGCTTTCTTT. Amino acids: CASSFRTAYEAFF.

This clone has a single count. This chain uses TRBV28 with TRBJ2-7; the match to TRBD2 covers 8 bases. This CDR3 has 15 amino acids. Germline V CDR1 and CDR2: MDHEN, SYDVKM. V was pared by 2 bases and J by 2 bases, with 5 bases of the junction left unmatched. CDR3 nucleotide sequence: TGTGCCAGCAGTTTAATGCTGCGGGAGGCCTACGAGCAGTACTTC. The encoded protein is CASSLMLREAYEQYF.

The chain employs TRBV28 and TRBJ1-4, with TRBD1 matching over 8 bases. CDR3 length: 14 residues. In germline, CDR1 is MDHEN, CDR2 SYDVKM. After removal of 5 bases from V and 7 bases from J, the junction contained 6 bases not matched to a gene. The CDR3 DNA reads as TGTGCCAGCAGTCCCGCAGGGGGCTCTGAAAAACTGTTTTTT. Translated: CASSPAGGSEKLFF.

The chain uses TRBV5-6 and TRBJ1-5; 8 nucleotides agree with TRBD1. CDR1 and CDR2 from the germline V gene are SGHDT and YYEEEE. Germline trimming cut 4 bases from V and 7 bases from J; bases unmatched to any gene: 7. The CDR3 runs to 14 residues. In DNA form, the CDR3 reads TGTGCCAGCAGCACCGGACAGGGACGACAGCCCCAGCATTTT. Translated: CASSTGQGRQPQHF.

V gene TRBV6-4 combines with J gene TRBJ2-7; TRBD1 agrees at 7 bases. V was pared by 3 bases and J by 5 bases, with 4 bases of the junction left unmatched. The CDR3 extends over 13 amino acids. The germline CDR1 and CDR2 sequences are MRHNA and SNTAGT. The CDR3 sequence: CASSERTGHEQYF. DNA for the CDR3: TGTGCCAGCAGTGAACGGACAGGCCACGAGCAGTACTTC.

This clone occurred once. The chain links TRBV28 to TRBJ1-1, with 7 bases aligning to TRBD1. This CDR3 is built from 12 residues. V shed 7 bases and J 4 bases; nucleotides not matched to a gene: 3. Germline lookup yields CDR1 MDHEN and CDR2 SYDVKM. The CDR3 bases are TGTGCCAGCAAGGACAGGCCCACTGAAGCTTTCTTT. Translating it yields CASKDRPTEAFF. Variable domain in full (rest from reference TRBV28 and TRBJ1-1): DVKVTQSSRYLVKRTGEKVFLECVQDMDHENMFWYRQDPGLGLRLIYFSYDVKMKEKGDIPEGYSVSREKKERFSLILESASTNQTSMYLCASKDRPTEAFFGQGTRLTVV.

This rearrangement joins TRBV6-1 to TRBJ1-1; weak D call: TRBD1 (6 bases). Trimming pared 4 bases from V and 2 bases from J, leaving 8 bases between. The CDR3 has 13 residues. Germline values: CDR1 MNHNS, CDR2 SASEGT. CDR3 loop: CASSGTVNTEAFF. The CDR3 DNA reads TGTGCCAGCAGTGGGACAGTTAACACTGAAGCTTTCTTT.

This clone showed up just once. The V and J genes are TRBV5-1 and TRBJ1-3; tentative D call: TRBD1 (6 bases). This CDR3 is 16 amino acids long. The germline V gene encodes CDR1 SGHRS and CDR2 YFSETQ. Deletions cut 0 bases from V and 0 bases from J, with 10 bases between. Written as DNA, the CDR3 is TGCGCCAGCAGCTTGGGGGACATTTACTCTGGAAACACCATATATTTT. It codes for CASSLGDIYSGNTIYF.

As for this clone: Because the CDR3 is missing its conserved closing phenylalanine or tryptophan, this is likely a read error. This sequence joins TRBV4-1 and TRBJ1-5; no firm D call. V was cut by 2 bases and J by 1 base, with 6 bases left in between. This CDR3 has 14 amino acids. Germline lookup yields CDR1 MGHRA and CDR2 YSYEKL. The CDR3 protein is CASSQIDSNQPQHV. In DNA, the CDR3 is TGCGCCAGCAGCCAAATCGACAGCAATCAGCCCCAGCATGTT.

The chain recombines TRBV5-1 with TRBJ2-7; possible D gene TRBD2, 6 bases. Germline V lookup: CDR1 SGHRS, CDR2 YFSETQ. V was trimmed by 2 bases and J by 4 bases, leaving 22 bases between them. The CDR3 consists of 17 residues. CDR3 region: CASSFYSGDPKAYEQYF. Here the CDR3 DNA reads TGCGCCAGCAGCTTCTATTCGGGGGACCCAAAAGCTTACGAGCAGTACTTC. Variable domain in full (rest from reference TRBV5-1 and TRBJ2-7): KAGVTQTPRYLIKTRGQQVTLSCSPISGHRSVSWYQQTPGQGLQFLFEYFSETQRNKGNFPGRFSGRQFSNSRSEMNVSTLELGDSALYLCASSFYSGDPKAYEQYFGPGTRLTVT.

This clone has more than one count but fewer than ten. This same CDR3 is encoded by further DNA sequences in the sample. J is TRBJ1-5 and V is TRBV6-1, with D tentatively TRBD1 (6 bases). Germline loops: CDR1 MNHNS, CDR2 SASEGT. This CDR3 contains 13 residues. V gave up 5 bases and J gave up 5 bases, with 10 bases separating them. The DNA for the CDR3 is TGTGCCAGCAGTTTGACAGGTGATCAGCCCCAGCATTTT. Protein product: CASSLTGDQPQHF.

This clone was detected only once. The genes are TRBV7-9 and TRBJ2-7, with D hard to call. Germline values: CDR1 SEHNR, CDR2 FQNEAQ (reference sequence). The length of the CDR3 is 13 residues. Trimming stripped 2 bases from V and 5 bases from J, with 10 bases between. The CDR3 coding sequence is TGTGCCAGCAGCTTATCGCTAGAAAACGAGCAGTACTTC. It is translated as CASSLSLENEQYF.

The CDR3, as DNA: TGCGCCAGCAGCCCGTCCTGGGACAAGTCCTACGAGCAGTACTTC. Its translation: CASSPSWDKSYEQYF. The chain is built from TRBV5-1 and TRBJ2-7; maybe TRBD1 (6 bases). This CDR3 has 15 residues. Trimming removed 4 bases from V and 1 base from J, with 15 bases in between. Germline assignment: CDR1 SGHRS and CDR2 YFSETQ.

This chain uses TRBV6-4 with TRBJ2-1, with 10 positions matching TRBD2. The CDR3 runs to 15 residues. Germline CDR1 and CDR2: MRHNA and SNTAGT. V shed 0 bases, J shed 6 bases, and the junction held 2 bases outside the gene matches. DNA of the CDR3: TGTGCCAGCAGTGACTCGCCTAGCGGGGGCAATGAGCAGTTCTTC. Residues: CASSDSPSGGNEQFF.

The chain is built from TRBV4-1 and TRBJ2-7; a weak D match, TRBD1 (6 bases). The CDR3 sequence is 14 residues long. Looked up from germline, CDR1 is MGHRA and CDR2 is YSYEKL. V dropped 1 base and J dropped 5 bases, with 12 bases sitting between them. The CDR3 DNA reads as TGCGCCAGCAGCCAAGGGCAGGGGTGGAACGAGCAGTACTTC. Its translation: CASSQGQGWNEQYF.

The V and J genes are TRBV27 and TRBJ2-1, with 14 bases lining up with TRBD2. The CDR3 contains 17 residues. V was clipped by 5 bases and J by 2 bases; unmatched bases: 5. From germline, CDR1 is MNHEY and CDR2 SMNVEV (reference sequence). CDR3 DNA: TGTGCCAGCAGTCCCGGGACTAGCGGGAGCCCCTACAATGAGCAGTTCTTC. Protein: CASSPGTSGSPYNEQFF.

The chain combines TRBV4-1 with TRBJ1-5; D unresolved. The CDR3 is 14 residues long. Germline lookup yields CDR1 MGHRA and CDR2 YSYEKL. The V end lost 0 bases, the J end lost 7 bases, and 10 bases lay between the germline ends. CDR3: CASSQDTGRQPQHF. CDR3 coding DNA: TGCGCCAGCAGCCAAGATACGGGAAGGCAGCCCCAGCATTTT.

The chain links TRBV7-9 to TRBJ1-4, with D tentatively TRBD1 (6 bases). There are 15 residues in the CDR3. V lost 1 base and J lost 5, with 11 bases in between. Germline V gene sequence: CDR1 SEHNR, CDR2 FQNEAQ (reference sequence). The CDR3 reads CASSLEGTQNEKLFF. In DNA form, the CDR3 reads TGTGCCAGCAGCTTAGAAGGGACACAGAATGAAAAACTGTTTTTT.

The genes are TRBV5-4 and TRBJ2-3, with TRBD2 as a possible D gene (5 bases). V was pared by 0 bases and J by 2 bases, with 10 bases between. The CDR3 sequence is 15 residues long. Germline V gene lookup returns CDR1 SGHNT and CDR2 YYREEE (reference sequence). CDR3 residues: CASSLGQTNTDTQYF. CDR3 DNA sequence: TGTGCCAGCAGCTTGGGGCAGACTAACACAGATACGCAGTATTTT.

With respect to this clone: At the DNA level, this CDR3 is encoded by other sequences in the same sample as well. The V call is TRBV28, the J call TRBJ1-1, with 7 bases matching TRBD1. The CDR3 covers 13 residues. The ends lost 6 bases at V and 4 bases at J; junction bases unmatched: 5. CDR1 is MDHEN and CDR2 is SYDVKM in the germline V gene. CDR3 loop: CASRIQGSTEAFF. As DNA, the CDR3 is TGTGCCAGCAGGATACAGGGGAGCACTGAAGCTTTCTTT.

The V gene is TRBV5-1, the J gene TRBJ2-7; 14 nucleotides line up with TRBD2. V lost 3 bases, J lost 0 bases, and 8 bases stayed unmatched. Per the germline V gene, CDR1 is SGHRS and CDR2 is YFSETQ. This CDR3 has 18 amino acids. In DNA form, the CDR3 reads TGCGCCAGCAGCTCGGGAGGACTAGCGGGAGGCCTCTCCTACGAGCAGTACTTC. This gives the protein CASSSGGLAGGLSYEQYF.

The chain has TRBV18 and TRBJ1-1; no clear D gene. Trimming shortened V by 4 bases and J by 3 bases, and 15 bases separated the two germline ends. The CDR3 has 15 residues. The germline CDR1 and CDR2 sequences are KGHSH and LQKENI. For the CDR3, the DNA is TGTGCCAGCTCACAGTCCACTCTGAGGGACACTGAAGCTTTCTTT. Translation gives CASSQSTLRDTEAFF.

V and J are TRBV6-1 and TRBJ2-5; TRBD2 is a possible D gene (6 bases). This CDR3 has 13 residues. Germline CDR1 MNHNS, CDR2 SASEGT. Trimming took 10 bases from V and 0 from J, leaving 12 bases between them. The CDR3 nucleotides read TGTGCCACTGCCGCGGGGTACCAAGAGACCCAGTACTTC. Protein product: CATAAGYQETQYF.

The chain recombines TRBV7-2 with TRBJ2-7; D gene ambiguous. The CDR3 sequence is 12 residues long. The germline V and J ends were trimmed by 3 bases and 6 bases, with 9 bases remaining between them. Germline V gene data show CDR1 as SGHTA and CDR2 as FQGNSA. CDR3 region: CASSFEPGEQYF. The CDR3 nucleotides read TGTGCCAGCAGCTTTGAGCCTGGCGAGCAGTACTTC.